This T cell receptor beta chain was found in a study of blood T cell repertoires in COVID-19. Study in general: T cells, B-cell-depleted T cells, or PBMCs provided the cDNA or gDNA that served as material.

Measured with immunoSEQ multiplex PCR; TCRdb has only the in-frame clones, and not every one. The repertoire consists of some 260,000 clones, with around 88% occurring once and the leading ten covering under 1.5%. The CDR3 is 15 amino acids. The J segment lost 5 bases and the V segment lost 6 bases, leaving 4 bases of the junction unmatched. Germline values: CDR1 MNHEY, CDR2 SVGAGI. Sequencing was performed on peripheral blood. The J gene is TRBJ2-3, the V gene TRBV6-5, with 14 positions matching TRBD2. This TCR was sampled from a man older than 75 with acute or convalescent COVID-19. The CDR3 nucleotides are TGTGCCAGCAGCCGCGGGACTAGCGGGGGAGATACGCAGTATTTT. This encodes CASSRGTSGGDTQYF.